This T cell receptor beta chain is from a study of CD8 T cells in Susac syndrome. Study outcomes and limitations: As acknowledged by the study, its TCR sequencing and HLA analysis included a relatively small number of individuals.

Sequencing of TCR beta was undertaken in CD8+ and CD4+ T cells derived from blood. Reverse transcription of roughly 0.45 to 1 ug RNA was carried out with random hexamers. TCRdb reprocessed the immunoSEQ multiplex PCR reads with MiXCR, giving one entry per CDR3 protein. The repertoire holds roughly 89,000 distinct CDR3 sequences, with roughly 95% as singletons. The V gene end was trimmed by 3 bases and the J gene end by 5 bases; junction bases not matched to a gene: 7. CDR3 length: 15 residues. Looked up from germline, CDR1 is LGHDT and CDR2 is YNNKEL (reference sequence). This clonotype was seen a few times. Its cognate antigen is unknown.

J is TRBJ1-2 and V is TRBV3-1, with TRBD1 matching over 9 bases. Sequencing used CD8+ T cells from PBMCs. This receptor was taken from a human donor with Susac syndrome. CDR3 in DNA: TGTGCCAGCAGCCAGGGGACAGGGTTGGGATATGGCTACACCTTC. This sequence encodes CASSQGTGLGYGYTF.